Listed below are T cell receptor beta chains from one sample, sequenced in a study of shared clonotypes between healthy human individuals. The repertoire was sequenced with immunoSEQ multiplex PCR; TCRdb's copy has only in-frame clones and lacks some. The table has fewer than 550,000 clones, over 75% seen once. Sequenced: PBMCs. These TCRs come from a middle-aged woman in good health. Some clones in this sample may be carry-over from other donors' samples. The CDR3 runs from the conserved cysteine through the conserved F or W. The D gene is left open where the match is weak. The listing skips clone size in some rows; elsewhere it reads once, few, many or a size class.

v_gene	j_gene	d_gene	abundance	CDR3nt	CDR3aa
TRBV2	TRBJ2-2	-	-	TGTGCCAGCAACCCCCATGCGGGGAACACCGGGGAGCTGTTTTTT	CASNPHAGNTGELFF
TRBV5-6	TRBJ2-5	TRBD1	-	TGTGCCAGCAGACGGACAGGGTTAAAGACCCAGTACTTC	CASRRTGLKTQYF
TRBV9	TRBJ2-1	-	-	TGTGCCAGCAGCGTAGGAAGCGGATACAATGAGCAGTTCTTC	CASSVGSGYNEQFF
TRBV19	TRBJ2-1	TRBD1	-	TGTGCCAGTAGTAACGACAGGGGGCGGAGTGAGCAGTTCTTC	CASSNDRGRSEQFF
TRBV14	TRBJ2-7	TRBD1	-	TGTGCCAGCAGCCAGACAGGGCGTACCTACGAGCAGTACTTC	CASSQTGRTYEQYF
TRBV7-8	TRBJ1-2	-	-	TGTGCCAGCAGCTTCCGGGCCCTCCGGGCCGGCTACACCTTC	CASSFRALRAGYTF
TRBV5-1	TRBJ2-1	-	-	TGCGCCAGCAGCTGGACCCTAAGCTCCTACAATGAGCAGTTCTTC	CASSWTLSSYNEQFF
TRBV7-2	TRBJ2-1	TRBD1	-	TGTGCCAGCAGCAGGGACAGATATTCCTACAATGAGCAGTTCTTC	CASSRDRYSYNEQFF
TRBV6-5	TRBJ1-1	-	-	TGTGCCAGCAGTAAGACACCCATGAACACTGAAGCTTTCTTT	CASSKTPMNTEAFF
TRBV7-9	TRBJ2-7	TRBD2	-	TGTGCCAGCAGCTCCTCTAGCGGAGGCTACGAGCAGTACTTC	CASSSSSGGYEQYF
TRBV6-5	TRBJ2-7	-	-	TGTGCCAGCAGTTACGGGCAGGGCCTCTACGAGCAGTACTTC	CASSYGQGLYEQYF
TRBV6-1	TRBJ2-3	-	-	TGTGCCAGCAGCTCTGTCTACACAGATACGCAGTATTTT	CASSSVYTDTQYF
TRBV7-2	TRBJ2-3	TRBD2	-	TGTGCCAGCAGCTTAATTGCGGGAGTGGTTATAGATACGCAGTATTTT	CASSLIAGVVIDTQYF
TRBV4-1	TRBJ2-1	-	-	TGCGCCAGCAGCCTCAGGGGTGATGAGCAGTTCTTC	CASSLRGDEQFF
TRBV23-1	TRBJ1-5	-	-	TGCGCCAGCAGTCAATCATTCCAGCCCCAGCATTTT	CASSQSFQPQHF
TRBV6-6	TRBJ2-5	-	-	TGTGCCAGCAGTTACAGGGAAGAGACCCAGTACTTC	CASSYREETQYF
TRBV7-9	TRBJ2-7	TRBD2	-	TGTGCCAGCAGCCCCGGACTAGCGTACTCCTACGAGCAGTACTTC	CASSPGLAYSYEQYF
TRBV4-1	TRBJ2-1	-	-	TGCGCCAGCAGCCAAGGGCGAGGGGCATACAATGAGCAGTTCTTC	CASSQGRGAYNEQFF
TRBV6-6	TRBJ2-1	-	-	TGTGCCAGCAGTTACCCCAGCGGAGGGAATGAGCAGTTCTTC	CASSYPSGGNEQFF
TRBV30	TRBJ2-3	-	once	TGTGCCTGGAGTACCGGCACAGATACGCAGTATTTT	CAWSTGTDTQYF
TRBV11-2	TRBJ2-5	-	-	TGTGCCAGCAGCGCTTCCAGGGTGTCGGAGACCCAGTACTTC	CASSASRVSETQYF
TRBV6-5	TRBJ2-3	-	-	TGTGCCAGCTCCTACCGGGACATCAGCACAGATACGCAGTATTTT	CASSYRDISTDTQYF
TRBV1	TRBJ2-7	-	once	TGCACCAGCAGCCAAGAACTGATACTAGCGGCCTACGAGCAGTACTTC	CTSSQELILAAYEQYF
TRBV11-2	TRBJ2-7	-	once	TGTGCCAGCAGCTTAGATCGATCCCACTACGAGCAGTACTTC	CASSLDRSHYEQYF
TRBV14	TRBJ1-2	TRBD1	-	TGTGCCAGCAGCCTAGGGACAGGGGACGGCTACACCTTC	CASSLGTGDGYTF
TRBV10-3	TRBJ2-7	-	once	TGTGCCATCAACGGGGGCTACAACGAGCAGTACTTC	CAINGGYNEQYF
TRBV7-2	TRBJ2-5	-	-	TGTGCCAGCAGCTCCCAGAGGGAGACCCAGTACTTC	CASSSQRETQYF
TRBV15	TRBJ1-5	-	-	TGTGCCACCAGCACGTACCGGGACAGCAATCAGCCCCAGCATTTT	CATSTYRDSNQPQHF
TRBV9	TRBJ1-4	TRBD1	-	TGTGCCAGCAGCCCCAGGACAGGGGAAGAAAAACTGTTTTTT	CASSPRTGEEKLFF
TRBV18	TRBJ2-3	-	-	TGTGCCAGCTCACCACCTTCGGATACGCAGTATTTT	CASSPPSDTQYF
TRBV4-1	TRBJ1-2	-	few	TGCGCCAGCAGACAATCCGGAGGAGCTAACTATGGCTACACCTTC	CASRQSGGANYGYTF
TRBV19	TRBJ2-5	-	-	TGTGCCAGTAGTATAACTAGCCTCCAAGAGACCCAGTACTTC	CASSITSLQETQYF
TRBV11-2	TRBJ2-1	-	-	TGTGCCAGCAGCTTAGATCGCGGGTTCTCCTACAATGAGCAGTTCTTC	CASSLDRGFSYNEQFF
TRBV7-6	TRBJ2-1	-	-	TGTGCCAGCAGCCCCCGACTAGGCGCCTACAATGAGCAGTTCTTC	CASSPRLGAYNEQFF
TRBV6-5	TRBJ2-3	-	-	TGTGCCAGCAGTCTAGGACAGCGTCAGTATTTT	CASSLGQRQYF
TRBV29-1	TRBJ2-2	TRBD1	-	TGCAGCGGCCACAGGGGCGGGGAGCTGTTTTTT	CSGHRGGELFF
TRBV6-1	TRBJ2-7	TRBD2	-	TGTGCCAGCAGTGAAGGCTCTAGCGGGACCTACGAGCAGTACTTC	CASSEGSSGTYEQYF
TRBV7-2	TRBJ1-4	-	-	TGTGCCAGCAGCTTAGACAGGAATGAAAAACTGTTTTTT	CASSLDRNEKLFF
TRBV7-2	TRBJ1-4	-	-	TGTGCCAGCAGCTTAGGGGTAGGGGGAACTAATGAAAAACTGTTTTTT	CASSLGVGGTNEKLFF
TRBV19	TRBJ2-6	-	-	TGTGCCAGTAGTATAGTGAGCGCATCAGGGGCCAACGTCCTGACTTTC	CASSIVSASGANVLTF
TRBV19	TRBJ2-1	-	-	TGTGCCAGTGAAGGGACTTACAATGAGCAGTTCTTC	CASEGTYNEQFF
TRBV7-6	TRBJ2-5	TRBD2	once	TGTGCCAGCAGGAGGGTGGGAGGGCCAAGGGAGACCCAGTACTTC	CASRRVGGPRETQYF
TRBV7-2	TRBJ2-3	TRBD2	-	TGTGCCAGCAGCTTCGAGCGGGAGGATACGCAGTATTTT	CASSFEREDTQYF
TRBV2	TRBJ1-1	-	-	TGTGCCAGCAAGTACACTGAAGCTTTCTTT	CASKYTEAFF
TRBV30	TRBJ1-1	TRBD1	-	TGTGCCTGGAGCCCAGGGGGAACAGCCCCTGAAGCTTTCTTT	CAWSPGGTAPEAFF
TRBV28	TRBJ1-4	-	-	TGTGCCAGCAGTCCGGGACAAACTAATGAAAAACTGTTTTTT	CASSPGQTNEKLFF
TRBV30	TRBJ2-2	-	-	TGTGCCTGGAGTCAAAGGCAGGATCACGGGGAGCTGTTTTTT	CAWSQRQDHGELFF
TRBV5-1	TRBJ2-7	-	many	TGCGCCAGCCGCCCCCTGCCGGGGGTCTACGAGCAGTACTTC	CASRPLPGVYEQYF
TRBV20-1	TRBJ2-4	-	-	TGCAGTTGTGTAGGCAAAAACATTCAGTACTTC	CSCVGKNIQYF
TRBV6-1	TRBJ1-1	-	few	TGTGCCAGCAGGCCGGGAGCAAACACTGAAGCTTTCTTT	CASRPGANTEAFF
TRBV7-3	TRBJ2-2	TRBD2	-	TGTGCCAGCAGCTTCTCTAGCGGGAGGCTCCTCGCCGGGGAGCTGTTTTTT	CASSFSSGRLLAGELFF
TRBV2	TRBJ2-1	TRBD1	-	TGTGCCAGCATGGGAGCCGGGACAGTTAGCTCCTACAATGAGCAGTTCTTC	CASMGAGTVSSYNEQFF
TRBV5-1	TRBJ2-1	TRBD1	-	TGCGCCAGCAGCTTGATCGGGACAGGGGTGACCAATGAGCAGTTCTTC	CASSLIGTGVTNEQFF